The rows below give T cell receptor beta chains drawn from one sample of a study of T cell repertoires in cytomegalovirus infection. MiXCR, run by TCRdb on the reads, gives a single entry per CDR3 protein. The sample lists roughly 720,000 distinct CDR3 sequences; 35% were seen once. The sample comprised PBMCs. The source is a human donor in good health (CMV status not recorded). Some clones in this sample may be carry-over from other donors' samples. Each CDR3 is given with its conserved first and last residue. D genes are given only for firm matches. The size field is filled for only some rows; it gives once, few, many or a size class.

V: TRBV10-3; J: TRBJ2-5; D: TRBD1; size: -; CDR3: CATRDRVETQYF; DNA: TGTGCCACCCGGGACAGGGTTGAGACCCAGTACTTC
V: TRBV6-5; J: TRBJ2-6; D: -; size: -; CDR3: CASSYSSRSGANVLTF; DNA: TGTGCCAGCAGTTACTCCAGCAGATCTGGGGCCAACGTCCTGACTTTC
V: TRBV19; J: TRBJ2-2; D: -; size: -; CDR3: CASSITGFPGELFF; DNA: TGTGCCAGTAGTATAACAGGTTTCCCCGGGGAGCTGTTTTTT
V: TRBV19; J: TRBJ1-1; D: -; size: -; CDR3: CASSILPYSTEAFF; DNA: TGTGCCAGTAGTATTCTCCCATACAGCACTGAAGCTTTCTTT
V: TRBV4-1; J: TRBJ1-3; D: -; size: -; CDR3: CASSQDQAGPSGNTIYF; DNA: TGCGCCAGCAGCCAAGATCAGGCAGGTCCCTCTGGAAACACCATATATTTT
V: TRBV7-2; J: TRBJ2-3; D: -; size: many; CDR3: CASSTGWGKGYTDTQYF; DNA: TGTGCCAGCAGCACCGGATGGGGAAAGGGGTACACAGATACGCAGTATTTT
V: TRBV20-1; J: TRBJ2-7; D: TRBD1; size: -; CDR3: CSAHSQGADEQYF; DNA: TGCAGTGCTCACTCCCAGGGGGCGGACGAGCAGTACTTC
V: TRBV7-2; J: TRBJ2-7; D: -; size: few; CDR3: CASSLGGLTAQYF; DNA: TGTGCCAGCAGCTTAGGAGGTCTCACCGCGCAGTACTTC
V: TRBV27; J: TRBJ1-5; D: -; size: -; CDR3: CASSLAAKRQPQHF; DNA: TGTGCCAGCAGTTTAGCAGCCAAGAGACAGCCCCAGCATTTT
V: TRBV28; J: TRBJ2-7; D: -; size: -; CDR3: CASCWGEQYF; DNA: TGTGCCAGCTGCTGGGGCGAGCAGTACTTC
V: TRBV10-3; J: TRBJ1-1; D: -; size: few; CDR3: CASLDGKNTEAFF; DNA: TGTGCCAGTCTCGACGGCAAGAACACTGAAGCTTTCTTT
V: TRBV6-1; J: TRBJ1-3; D: -; size: once; CDR3: CASRGNTESGNTIYF; DNA: TGTGCCAGCAGAGGCAACACAGAGTCTGGAAACACCATATATTTT
V: TRBV24-1; J: TRBJ2-7; D: -; size: once; CDR3: CATSARGTTYEQYF; DNA: TGTGCCACCAGTGCCCGGGGGACGACCTACGAGCAGTACTTC
V: TRBV2; J: TRBJ2-7; D: -; size: few; CDR3: CASISDTSYEQYF; DNA: TGTGCCAGCATCTCAGACACCTCCTACGAGCAGTACTTC
V: TRBV19; J: TRBJ2-7; D: -; size: -; CDR3: CASSIRGSNYEQYF; DNA: TGTGCCAGTAGTATAAGAGGCTCAAACTACGAGCAGTACTTC
V: TRBV7-2; J: TRBJ2-3; D: -; size: -; CDR3: CASSLAQGLTDTQYF; DNA: TGTGCCAGCAGCTTAGCGCAGGGACTCACAGATACGCAGTATTTT
V: TRBV7-2; J: TRBJ2-7; D: -; size: many; CDR3: CASSRIPGPASYEQYF; DNA: TGTGCCAGCAGCCGAATTCCGGGACCAGCCTCATACGAGCAGTACTTC
V: TRBV28; J: TRBJ1-4; D: -; size: -; CDR3: CASSFQDGFEKLFF; DNA: TGTGCCAGCAGTTTCCAGGACGGCTTTGAAAAACTGTTTTTT
V: TRBV5-1; J: TRBJ2-2; D: -; size: few; CDR3: CASRTAYPTGELFF; DNA: TGCGCCAGCAGGACCGCCTACCCGACCGGGGAGCTGTTTTTT
V: TRBV27; J: TRBJ1-4; D: -; size: -; CDR3: CASKTEGGFGEKLFF; DNA: TGTGCCAGCAAAACGGAGGGGGGTTTTGGAGAAAAACTGTTTTTT
V: TRBV7-2; J: TRBJ2-2; D: -; size: -; CDR3: CASSLEVGPGTGELFF; DNA: TGTGCCAGCAGCTTAGAGGTGGGGCCAGGCACCGGGGAGCTGTTTTTT
V: TRBV4-1; J: TRBJ2-7; D: TRBD2; size: -; CDR3: CASSQWTSSYEQYF; DNA: TGCGCCAGCAGCCAATGGACTAGCAGTTACGAGCAGTACTTC
V: TRBV27; J: TRBJ1-5; D: -; size: -; CDR3: CASGFSPNQPQHF; DNA: TGTGCCAGCGGGTTTAGTCCTAATCAGCCCCAGCATTTT
V: TRBV27; J: TRBJ1-4; D: -; size: -; CDR3: CASSTTLRGEAEKLFF; DNA: TGTGCCAGCAGCACTACCCTCAGGGGCGAGGCAGAAAAACTGTTTTTT
V: TRBV20-1; J: TRBJ2-7; D: -; size: few; CDR3: CSARDPIKSYEQYF; DNA: TGCAGTGCTAGAGATCCGATCAAGTCCTACGAGCAGTACTTC
V: TRBV29-1; J: TRBJ2-7; D: -; size: -; CDR3: CSVVGEGVSYEQYF; DNA: TGCAGCGTTGTTGGAGAGGGGGTCTCCTACGAGCAGTACTTC
V: TRBV23-1; J: TRBJ1-6; D: -; size: -; CDR3: CASLWKSSYNSPLHF; DNA: TGCGCCAGCCTCTGGAAAAGCTCCTATAATTCACCCCTCCACTTT
V: TRBV7-2; J: TRBJ2-3; D: TRBD2; size: few; CDR3: CASSNTPGGGRFTDTQYF; DNA: TGTGCCAGCAGCAATACCCCCGGAGGCGGGAGATTCACAGATACGCAGTATTTT
V: TRBV7-2; J: TRBJ1-2; D: -; size: -; CDR3: CASSLEATYNYGYTF; DNA: TGTGCCAGCAGCTTAGAGGCAACCTATAACTATGGCTACACCTTC
V: TRBV12-3/TRBV12-4; J: TRBJ2-1; D: -; size: -; CDR3: CASSLGPRGDSYNEQFF; DNA: TGTGCCAGCAGTTTAGGCCCCAGGGGCGACTCCTACAATGAGCAGTTCTTC
V: TRBV27; J: TRBJ2-1; D: -; size: few; CDR3: CASTMSGSYNEQFF; DNA: TGTGCCAGCACTATGTCAGGGTCCTACAATGAGCAGTTCTTC
V: TRBV5-4; J: TRBJ2-5; D: -; size: few; CDR3: CASSWAPTETQETQYF; DNA: TGTGCCAGCAGCTGGGCCCCGACAGAAACACAAGAGACCCAGTACTTC
V: TRBV20-1; J: TRBJ1-1; D: TRBD1; size: few; CDR3: CSARVRGTGGTEAFF; DNA: TGCAGTGCTAGAGTCCGAGGGACAGGGGGCACTGAAGCTTTCTTT
V: TRBV19; J: TRBJ2-2; D: -; size: -; CDR3: CASSMLNTGELFF; DNA: TGTGCCAGTAGTATGTTGAACACCGGGGAGCTGTTTTTT
V: TRBV7-2; J: TRBJ2-7; D: TRBD1; size: -; CDR3: CASSGQGRTYEQYF; DNA: TGTGCCAGCTCGGGACAGGGCCGAACCTACGAGCAGTACTTC
V: TRBV2; J: TRBJ2-7; D: -; size: -; CDR3: CASRGRASHEQYF; DNA: TGTGCCAGCAGAGGCAGGGCTTCCCACGAGCAGTACTTC
V: TRBV5-1; J: TRBJ2-6; D: TRBD1; size: -; CDR3: CASREGQGASGANVLTF; DNA: TGCGCCAGCAGGGAAGGACAGGGGGCCTCTGGGGCCAACGTCCTGACTTTC
V: TRBV7-2; J: TRBJ2-3; D: -; size: many; CDR3: CASSLGARSTTDTQYF; DNA: TGTGCCAGCAGCTTAGGGGCTAGGTCAACCACAGATACGCAGTATTTT
V: TRBV28; J: TRBJ1-6; D: -; size: few; CDR3: CASLAWANGGYNSPLHF; DNA: TGTGCCAGTCTGGCCTGGGCCAACGGGGGGTATAATTCACCCCTCCACTTT
V: TRBV5-6; J: TRBJ2-5; D: TRBD2; size: -; CDR3: CASSYRGSGARETQYF; DNA: TGTGCCAGCAGCTACCGTGGTAGCGGGGCCAGGGAGACCCAGTACTTC
V: TRBV6-5; J: TRBJ2-3; D: -; size: -; CDR3: CASSKRDTSTDTQYF; DNA: TGTGCCAGCAGCAAACGGGACACTAGCACAGATACGCAGTATTTT
V: TRBV28; J: TRBJ1-1; D: -; size: many; CDR3: CASSWDTLTEAFF; DNA: TGTGCCAGCAGCTGGGACACATTAACTGAAGCTTTCTTT
V: TRBV19; J: TRBJ2-4; D: -; size: -; CDR3: CASSISVSPAKNIQYF; DNA: TGTGCCAGTAGTATTAGCGTCAGCCCAGCCAAAAACATTCAGTACTTC
V: TRBV6-4; J: TRBJ2-2; D: -; size: few; CDR3: CASSPGADYTGELFF; DNA: TGTGCCAGCAGTCCTGGAGCGGACTACACCGGGGAGCTGTTTTTT